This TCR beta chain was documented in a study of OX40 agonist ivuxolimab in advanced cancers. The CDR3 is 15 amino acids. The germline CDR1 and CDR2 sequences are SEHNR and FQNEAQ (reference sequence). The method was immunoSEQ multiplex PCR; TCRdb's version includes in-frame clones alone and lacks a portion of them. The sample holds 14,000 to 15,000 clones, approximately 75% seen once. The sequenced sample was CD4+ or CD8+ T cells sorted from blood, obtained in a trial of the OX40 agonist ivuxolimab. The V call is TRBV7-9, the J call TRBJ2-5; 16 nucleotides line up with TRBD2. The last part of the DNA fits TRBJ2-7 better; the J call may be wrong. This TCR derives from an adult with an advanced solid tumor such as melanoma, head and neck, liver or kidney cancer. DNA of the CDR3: TGTGCCAGCAGCCCCGGGACTAGCGGGAGGGCCGAGCAGTACTTC. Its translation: CASSPGTSGRAEQYF.